The clone carrying this T cell receptor beta chain was detected only a few times. Its antigen remains unknown. This sample stems from a study of cytomegalovirus exposure and HLA in healthy donors. Between the trimmed V and J ends, which lost 4 bases and 3 bases, there was a span of 7 bases. Germline V gene sequence: CDR1 MGHRA, CDR2 YSYEKL. CDR3 length: 13 amino acids. Whole-study results and caveats: For cytomegalovirus status, the classifier reportedly gave diagnoses with high specificity and sensitivity. While the bulk of TCR sequences proved rare, some public TCRs turned up in many donors.

The data were produced by immunoSEQ multiplex PCR, yet TCRdb's version contains in-frame clones alone and is incomplete. Of roughly 56,000 clones in the sample, roughly 94% were seen once. Material for sequencing was PBMCs. The J gene is TRBJ1-5, the V gene TRBV4-1; D may be TRBD1 (6 bases). This clonotype was sampled from a man younger than 35 in good health and CMV-seronegative. The CDR3 DNA follows: TGCGCCAGCAGCCGGGACATCAATCAGCCCCAGCATTTT. This encodes CASSRDINQPQHF.